The 32 T cell receptor beta chains presented below share a single source sample, sequenced in a study of T cell repertoires in cytomegalovirus infection. TCRdb fed the reads into MiXCR, producing one record per CDR3 protein. The table includes roughly 500,000 distinct CDR3 sequences, around 30% detected once. Antigens of these TCRs are unknown. Sequenced material: cultured PBMCs, taken from culture after CMV antigen stimulation. These receptors came from a human donor in good health (CMV status not recorded). Some clones in this sample may be carry-over from other donors' samples.

V usage is TRBV6-8 and J usage is TRBJ2-1; 7 nucleotides agree with TRBD2. The CDR3 covers 15 residues. CDR1 and CDR2 from the germline V gene are MNHGY and SAAAGT. V shed 2 bases and J 8 bases; nucleotides not matched to a gene: 9. CDR3: CASSYRGGSVDEQFF. CDR3 sequence (DNA): TGTGCCAGCAGTTACAGGGGCGGGAGCGTGGATGAGCAGTTCTTC.

The chain has TRBV7-6 and TRBJ2-1; 16 nucleotides line up with TRBD2. The V gene's germline CDR1 is SGHVS and CDR2 FNYEAQ. The V gene end was trimmed by 5 bases and the J gene end by 8 bases; junction bases not matched to a gene: 6. This CDR3 region has 16 residues. The chain's CDR3 is CASSLRGTSGRDEQFF. The CDR3 bases are TGTGCCAGCAGCCTACGTGGGACTAGCGGGAGGGATGAGCAGTTCTTC. Full variable domain (outside the CDR3, taken from reference TRBV7-6 and TRBJ2-1): GAGVSQSPRYKVTKRGQDVALRCDPISGHVSLYWYRQALGQGPEFLTYFNYEAQQDKSGLPNDRFSAERPEGSISTLTIQRTEQRDSAMYRCASSLRGTSGRDEQFFGPGTRLTVL.

This clonotype has only a few counts. The genes are TRBV25-1 and TRBJ2-1; D perhaps matches TRBD2 (5 bases). Deletions cut 2 bases from V and 2 bases from J, with 7 bases between. The CDR3 loop spans 14 amino acids. Looked up from germline, CDR1 is MGHDK and CDR2 is SYGVNS. The CDR3 spells CASSEISAYNEQFF. The CDR3, as DNA: TGTGCCAGCAGTGAAATTAGCGCCTACAATGAGCAGTTCTTC.

This clonotype was counted a few times. The chain recombines TRBV15 with TRBJ1-6; a weak D match, TRBD1 (6 bases). CDR1 and CDR2 (germline): LNHNV, YYDKDF (reference sequence). The CDR3 is made up of 15 amino acids. Trimming cost V 1 base and J 9 bases, with 13 bases left between them. CDR3 in DNA: TGTGCCACCAGCAGAGGCAGGGGTGGCGTTTCACCCCTCCACTTT. Protein: CATSRGRGGVSPLHF. The full variable domain, completed using reference TRBV15 and TRBJ1-6, is DAMVIQNPRYQVTQFGKPVTLSCSQTLNHNVMYWYQQKSSQAPKLLFHYYDKDFNNEADTPDNFQSRRPNTSFCFLDIRSPGLGDTAMYLCATSRGRGGVSPLHFGNGTRLTVT.

There are a few counts of this clonotype. The chain links TRBV6-2 or TRBV6-3 to TRBJ2-1; perhaps TRBD1 as D (5 bases). V lost 0 bases to trimming and J lost 2 bases, with 14 bases between them. CDR1 is MNHEY and CDR2 is SVGEGT in the germline V gene. The CDR3 length is 17 residues. The CDR3, as DNA: TGTGCCAGCAGTTACTCTTCACGGCAGGGAACCTACAATGAGCAGTTCTTC. It translates to CASSYSSRQGTYNEQFF.

The genes are TRBV24-1 and TRBJ2-3; the match to TRBD2 covers 9 bases. The CDR3 covers 14 residues. Germline V gene data show CDR1 as KGHDR and CDR2 as SFDVKD. V gave up 9 bases and J gave up 4 bases; unmatched junction bases: 7. CDR3: CATEPSGKSDTQYF. The CDR3 nucleotides are TGTGCCACCGAGCCTAGCGGGAAATCAGATACGCAGTATTTT.

Here the CDR3 reads CASNSGGQGISQPQHF. CDR3 nucleotides: TGTGCCAGCAACTCGGGGGGACAGGGGATCAGTCAGCCCCAGCATTTT. This chain links TRBV28 with TRBJ1-5; 10 nucleotides align to TRBD1. V trimming: 7 bases; J trimming: 6 bases; junction bases outside the gene matches: 12. The CDR3 has 16 residues. CDR1 MDHEN and CDR2 SYDVKM come from the germline V gene.

This clonotype was picked up a small number of times. The V gene is TRBV11-2, the J gene TRBJ1-1, with D uncertain. Trimming took off 3 bases at V and 7 bases at J, with 12 bases between the two ends. The germline V gene has CDR1 SGHAT and CDR2 FQNNGV. This CDR3 has 13 amino acids. As DNA, the CDR3 is TGTGCCAGCAGCTTCCCGTTGGGAGGTGAAGCTTTCTTT. Translation gives CASSFPLGGEAFF.

The chain employs TRBV28 and TRBJ2-7; 9 nucleotides agree with TRBD1. CDR1 MDHEN and CDR2 SYDVKM come from the germline V gene. J gave up 4 bases and V 6 bases, and 10 bases lay outside the gene matches. The length of the CDR3 is 15 residues. The CDR3 DNA follows: TGTGCCAGCAGATCAACCGGGACAGGGATATACGAGCAGTACGTC. Residues: CASRSTGTGIYEQYV.

The chain is built from TRBV18 and TRBJ1-4; perhaps TRBD1 as D (5 bases). The CDR3 spans 15 residues. Trimming removed 3 bases at V and 2 bases at J, with 10 bases between. CDR1 KGHSH and CDR2 LQKENI come from the germline V gene. Here the CDR3 DNA reads TGTGCCAGCTCACCTTCGCGGGGCACTAATGAAAAACTGTTTTTT. Its translation is CASSPSRGTNEKLFF. Drawing the rest from reference TRBV18 and TRBJ1-4, the complete variable domain is NAGVMQNPRHLVRRRGQEARLRCSPMKGHSHVYWYRQLPEEGLKFMVYLQKENIIDESGMPKERFSAEFPKEGPSILRIQQVVRGDSAAYFCASSPSRGTNEKLFFGSGTQLSVL.

The chain links TRBV5-6 to TRBJ2-1; 10 bases line up with TRBD2. CDR3 length: 18 residues. V shed 0 bases and J 6 bases; nucleotides not matched to a gene: 12. The germline gives CDR1 SGHDT, CDR2 YYEEEE. The CDR3 sequence: CASSLGLAGVVLLNEQFF. DNA of the CDR3: TGTGCCAGCAGCTTGGGGCTAGCGGGAGTAGTCCTACTCAATGAGCAGTTCTTC.

CDR3 amino acids: CASGLVRGDSPLHF. CDR3 DNA sequence: TGTGCTAGTGGTTTGGTAAGAGGGGACTCACCCCTCCACTTT. This chain connects TRBV12-5 to TRBJ1-6, with D possibly matching TRBD1 (5 bases). The CDR3 totals 14 residues. From germline, CDR1 is LGHNT and CDR2 FRNRAP. V gave up 0 bases and J gave up 10 bases, with 10 bases separating them.

The chain uses TRBV6-2 or TRBV6-3 and TRBJ2-5; 12 nucleotides agree with TRBD1. After removal of 2 bases from V and 7 bases from J, the junction contained 8 bases not matched to a gene. Germline CDR1 reads MNHEY; CDR2 reads SVGEGT. This CDR3 is 16 amino acids long. CDR3 sequence (DNA): TGTGCCAGCAGTTACCCCGGGACAGGGGGCGCCGGGACCCAGTACTTC. It codes for CASSYPGTGGAGTQYF.

V is TRBV7-2 and J is TRBJ2-7; 7 nucleotides align to TRBD1. Per the germline V gene, CDR1 is SGHTA and CDR2 is FQGNSA. This CDR3 contains 15 residues. V dropped 1 base and J dropped 5; count of bases not matched to a gene: 8. In DNA, the CDR3 is TGTGCCAGCAGCTTAGGACAGGGAAAAAACAACGAGCAGTACTTC. Protein product: CASSLGQGKNNEQYF.

This chain uses TRBV4-1 with TRBJ1-1, with D tentatively TRBD1 (5 bases). V was shortened by 3 bases and J by 3 bases, with 11 bases between the two germline ends. The germline gives CDR1 MGHRA, CDR2 YSYEKL. The CDR3 is made up of 14 amino acids. DNA for the CDR3: TGCGCCAGCAGCCAGGCGACAGCTGACACTGAAGCTTTCTTT. Translating it yields CASSQATADTEAFF.

The chain employs TRBV28 and TRBJ1-4; possibly TRBD1 for D (6 bases). The CDR3 has 15 residues. Trimming cost V 6 bases and J 8 bases, with 19 bases left between them. Germline CDR1 MDHEN, CDR2 SYDVKM. CDR3 amino acids: CASSPPTGPKEKLFF. DNA of the CDR3: TGTGCCAGCAGCCCTCCGACAGGCCCGAAGGAAAAACTGTTTTTT.

V is TRBV7-3 and J is TRBJ2-5; TRBD2 might be the D (5 bases). Germline CDR1 is SGHTA and CDR2 is FQGTGA. The CDR3 covers 13 residues. Trimming took off 6 bases at V and 5 bases at J, with 13 bases between the two ends. The CDR3 sequence is CASSSGFGETQYF. The CDR3 nucleotides are TGTGCCAGCAGTTCGGGGTTCGGGGAGACCCAGTACTTC.

The gene calls are TRBV7-6 and TRBJ2-5; 10 bases are a match to TRBD2. This CDR3 region has 16 residues. Germline V gene data show CDR1 as SGHVS and CDR2 as FNYEAQ. V trimming: 5 bases; J trimming: 4 bases; junction bases outside the gene matches: 10. CDR3 DNA sequence: TGTGCCAGCAGCCCCGCAGCGGGAGGGGTCGGAGAGACCCAGTACTTC. It encodes CASSPAAGGVGETQYF.

This clonotype was counted between two and nine times. The rearrangement joins TRBV10-3 to TRBJ1-2, with 7 bases that match TRBD1. Germline V gene sequence: CDR1 ENHRY, CDR2 SYGVKD. Unmatched junction bases numbered 10, after V lost 8 bases and J lost 1 base. The CDR3 is 15 residues long. The CDR3, as DNA: TGTGCCATCTTATCTGGGGACAGAAATAACTATGGCTACACCTTC. Its protein product is CAILSGDRNNYGYTF.

The chain is built from TRBV12-3 or TRBV12-4 and TRBJ2-7; TRBD1 matches 7 bases. There are 13 residues in the CDR3. The trim removed 9 bases at V and 2 bases at J, leaving 7 bases unmatched. The CDR3 DNA reads as TGTGCCAGAATCGGGACAGTGACCTACGAGCAGTACGTC. Translated: CARIGTVTYEQYV.

In this sample, this clonotype turned up a few times. CDR3 coding DNA: TGTGCCAGCACTAGCGGGAGGAGGTCCTACAATGAGCAGTTCTTC. Translation gives CASTSGRRSYNEQFF. The chain uses TRBV27 and TRBJ2-1; 11 bases are shared with TRBD2. The CDR3 spans 15 residues. V was pared by 7 bases and J by 1 base, with 3 bases of the junction left unmatched. Per germline, CDR1 MNHEY and CDR2 SMNVEV (reference sequence).

The chain is built from TRBV4-3 and TRBJ1-2; 8 bases line up with TRBD1. J lost 4 bases, V lost 3 bases, and 4 bases had no gene match. CDR1 and CDR2 (germline): LGHNA, YSLEER. CDR3 length: 14 amino acids. The CDR3 sequence is CASSQGTGTYGYTF. Written as DNA, the CDR3 is TGCGCCAGCAGCCAGGGGACAGGAACCTATGGCTACACCTTC.

The chain combines TRBV6-6 with TRBJ1-5, with 9 nucleotides matching TRBD1. This CDR3 comprises 16 residues. Germline CDR1 MNHNY, CDR2 SVGAGI (reference sequence). Trimming at V came to 5 bases and at J to 0 bases, leaving 5 bases not matched to a gene. The CDR3 DNA sequence: TGTGCCAGCAGTCTACAGGGGGCTAGTAGCAATCAGCCCCAGCATTTT. It translates to CASSLQGASSNQPQHF.

The V call is TRBV7-2, the J call TRBJ1-2; TRBD1 aligns across 8 bases. Looked up from germline, CDR1 is SGHTA and CDR2 is FQGNSA. The CDR3 is made up of 14 amino acids. The V gene end was trimmed by 5 bases and the J gene end by 8 bases; junction bases not matched to a gene: 10. Here the CDR3 reads CASSARDRSKGYTF. CDR3 sequence (DNA): TGTGCCAGCAGCGCACGGGACAGGTCAAAGGGCTACACCTTC.

This chain uses TRBV5-1 with TRBJ2-3; D is possibly TRBD1 (6 bases). V was trimmed by 4 bases and J by 1 base, leaving 10 bases between them. This CDR3 comprises 14 residues. Germline CDR1 is SGHRS and CDR2 is YFSETQ. CDR3 sequence (DNA): TGCGCCAGCAGCCGATGGACAGGCACAGATACGCAGTATTTT. Translated, it gives CASSRWTGTDTQYF. The complete variable domain, with remaining parts taken from reference TRBV5-1 and TRBJ2-3, reads KAGVTQTPRYLIKTRGQQVTLSCSPISGHRSVSWYQQTPGQGLQFLFEYFSETQRNKGNFPGRFSGRQFSNSRSEMNVSTLELGDSALYLCASSRWTGTDTQYFGPGTRLTVL.

The V and J genes are TRBV28 and TRBJ2-6, with 7 bases fitting TRBD1. This CDR3 is 15 amino acids long. The germline V gene encodes CDR1 MDHEN and CDR2 SYDVKM. Trimming at V came to 6 bases and at J to 4 bases, leaving 6 bases not matched to a gene. CDR3 residues: CASRLTGQGANVLTF. The DNA for the CDR3 is TGTGCCAGCAGACTGACAGGGCAAGGGGCCAACGTCCTGACTTTC.

This clonotype was picked up a small number of times. The chain combines TRBV7-2 with TRBJ1-5; 7 bases map to TRBD1. The CDR3 is 14 residues long. Germline lookup yields CDR1 SGHTA and CDR2 FQGNSA. J lost 7 bases, V lost 5 bases, and 8 bases had no gene match. The DNA for the CDR3 is TGTGCCAGCAGCCCCCATTGGACAGGACAGCCCCAGCATTTT. Translating it yields CASSPHWTGQPQHF.

CDR3 sequence reads: CASSPGQGGARTQYF. The CDR3 DNA sequence: TGTGCCAGCAGTCCAGGACAGGGGGGCGCCCGGACCCAGTACTTC. V is TRBV7-2 and J is TRBJ2-5; 10 positions agree with TRBD1. CDR1 is SGHTA and CDR2 is FQGNSA in the germline V gene. This CDR3 is built from 15 residues. Trimming removed 6 bases from V and 7 bases from J; junction bases left unmatched: 11.

This clonotype was detected many times. The CDR3 DNA follows: TGTGCCAGCAGCCGGTTGTGGGACTCACCCCTCCACTTT. It yields the protein CASSRLWDSPLHF. The chain joins TRBV7-2 to TRBJ1-6; perhaps TRBD1 as D (5 bases). The CDR3 is 13 residues long. Deletions cut 5 bases from V and 10 bases from J, with 12 bases between. The germline CDR1 and CDR2 sequences are SGHTA and FQGNSA.

The rearrangement joins TRBV6-2 or TRBV6-3 to TRBJ2-7; D unresolved. The CDR3 contains 12 residues. Germline CDR1 MNHEY, CDR2 SVGEGT. V dropped 6 bases and J dropped 2 bases, with 8 bases sitting between them. The CDR3 bases are TGTGCCAGCAGGACATCACCCTACGAGCAGTACTTC. It is translated as CASRTSPYEQYF.

The rearrangement links TRBV20-1 to TRBJ2-1; 9 nucleotides match TRBD2. Germline lookup yields CDR1 DFQATT and CDR2 SNEGSKA (reference sequence). The V segment lost 4 bases and the J segment 7 bases; nucleotides outside the gene matches: 8. The CDR3 length is 14 residues. CDR3 bases: TGCAGTGCTAACCTAGCGGGATGGGAAAATGAGCAGTTCTTC. Residues: CSANLAGWENEQFF.

The chain carries TRBV6-6 and TRBJ1-2, with a weak D call TRBD1 (6 bases). The CDR3 has 14 amino acids. The V gene's germline CDR1 is MNHNY and CDR2 SVGAGI (reference sequence). The V end was cut by 2 bases, the J end by 8 bases, with 15 bases between. CDR3 coding DNA: TGTGCCAGCAGTTACACCAACCACAGGGACGGCTACACCTTC. The encoded protein is CASSYTNHRDGYTF.